These 2 T cell receptor beta chains were sequenced from one sample in a study of blood T cell repertoires in COVID-19. Repertoires were generated with immunoSEQ multiplex PCR, while TCRdb's copy carries only in-frame clones and drops some. The sample lists around 52,000 clones; around 90% were seen once. Input material: peripheral blood. All receptors derive from a woman older than 75 with COVID-19, enrolled during active disease.

This clone was observed a single time. The chain joins TRBV27 to TRBJ1-5, with D possibly matching TRBD1 (5 bases). Trimming took off 6 bases at V and 4 bases at J, with 22 bases between the two ends. From germline, CDR1 is MNHEY and CDR2 SMNVEV (reference sequence). The CDR3 covers 17 residues. In DNA, the CDR3 is TGTGCCAGCAGCTCCAGATCGCGGGGGATCAATAATCAGCCCCAGCATTTT. It encodes CASSSRSRGINNQPQHF.

This chain connects TRBV5-6 to TRBJ1-1; D call uncertain. Between the trimmed V and J ends, which lost 5 bases and 0 bases, there was a span of 11 bases. Germline assignment: CDR1 SGHDT and CDR2 YYEEEE. This CDR3 contains 14 residues. CDR3 nucleotides: TGTGCCAGCAGATCGGGGAACATGAACACTGAAGCTTTCTTT. It encodes CASRSGNMNTEAFF.